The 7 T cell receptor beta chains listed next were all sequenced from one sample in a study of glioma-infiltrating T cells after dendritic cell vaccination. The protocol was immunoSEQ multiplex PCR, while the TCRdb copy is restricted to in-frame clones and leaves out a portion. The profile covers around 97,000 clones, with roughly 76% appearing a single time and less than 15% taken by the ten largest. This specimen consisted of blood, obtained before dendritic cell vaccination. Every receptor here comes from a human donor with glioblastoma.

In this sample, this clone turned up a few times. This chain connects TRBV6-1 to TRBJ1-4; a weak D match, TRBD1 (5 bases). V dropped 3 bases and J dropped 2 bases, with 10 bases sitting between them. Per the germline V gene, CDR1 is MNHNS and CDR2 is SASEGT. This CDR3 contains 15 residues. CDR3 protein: CASSDPTVTNEKLFF. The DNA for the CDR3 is TGTGCCAGCAGTGATCCGACAGTGACTAATGAAAAACTGTTTTTT.

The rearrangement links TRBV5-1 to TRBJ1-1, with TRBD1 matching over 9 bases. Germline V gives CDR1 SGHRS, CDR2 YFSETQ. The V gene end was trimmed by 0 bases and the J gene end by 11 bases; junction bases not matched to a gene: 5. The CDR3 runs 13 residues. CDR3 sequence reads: CASSLARDRAAFF. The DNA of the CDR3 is TGCGCCAGCAGCTTGGCTCGGGACAGGGCGGCTTTCTTT.

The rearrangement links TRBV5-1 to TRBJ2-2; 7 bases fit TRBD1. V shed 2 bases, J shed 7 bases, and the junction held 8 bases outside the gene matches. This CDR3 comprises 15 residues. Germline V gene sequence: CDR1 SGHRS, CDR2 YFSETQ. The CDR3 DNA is TGCGCCAGCAGCTTACGGGACAGTTCAGGCGGGGAGCTGTTTTTT. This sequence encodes CASSLRDSSGGELFF.

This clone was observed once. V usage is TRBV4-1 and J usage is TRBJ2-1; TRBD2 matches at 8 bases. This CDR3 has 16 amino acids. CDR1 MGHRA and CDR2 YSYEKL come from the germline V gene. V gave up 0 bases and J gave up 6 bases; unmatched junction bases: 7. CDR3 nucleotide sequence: TGCGCCAGCAGCCAAGAGGTATTAGCGGGGTCCAATGAGCAGTTCTTC. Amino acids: CASSQEVLAGSNEQFF.

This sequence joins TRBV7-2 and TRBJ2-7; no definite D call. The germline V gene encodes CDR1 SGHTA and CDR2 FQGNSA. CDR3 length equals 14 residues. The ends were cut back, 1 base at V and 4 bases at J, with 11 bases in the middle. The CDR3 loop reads CASSLGSRPYEQYF. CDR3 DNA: TGTGCCAGCAGCTTAGGATCCAGGCCGTACGAGCAGTACTTC.

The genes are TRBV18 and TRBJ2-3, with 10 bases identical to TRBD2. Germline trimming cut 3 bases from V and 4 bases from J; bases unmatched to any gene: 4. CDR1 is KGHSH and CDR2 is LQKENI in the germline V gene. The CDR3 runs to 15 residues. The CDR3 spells CASSPTSGAADTQYF. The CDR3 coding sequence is TGTGCCAGCTCACCTACTAGCGGGGCGGCAGATACGCAGTATTTT. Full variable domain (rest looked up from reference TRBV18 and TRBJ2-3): NAGVMQNPRHLVRRRGQEARLRCSPMKGHSHVYWYRQLPEEGLKFMVYLQKENIIDESGMPKERFSAEFPKEGPSILRIQQVVRGDSAAYFCASSPTSGAADTQYFGPGTRLTVL.

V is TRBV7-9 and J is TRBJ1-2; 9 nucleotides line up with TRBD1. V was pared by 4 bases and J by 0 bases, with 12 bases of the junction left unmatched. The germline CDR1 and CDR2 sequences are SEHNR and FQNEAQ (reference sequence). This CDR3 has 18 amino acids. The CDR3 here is CASSSASGTGIANYGYTF. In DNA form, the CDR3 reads TGTGCCAGCAGCTCGGCCTCCGGGACAGGGATTGCTAACTATGGCTACACCTTC.